One sample yielded the 25 T cell receptor beta chains listed below, sequenced in a study of blood T cell repertoires in COVID-19. The data were produced by immunoSEQ multiplex PCR, yet TCRdb's version contains in-frame clones alone and is incomplete. The sample includes 200,000 to 250,000 clones, nearly 90% of them seen just once. The sample taken for sequencing was PBMCs or T cells enriched from blood (not recorded which). These receptors were obtained from a man aged 30 to 45 who had recovered from COVID-19.

This chain links TRBV9 with TRBJ2-7; TRBD2 agrees at 11 bases. Germline CDR1 SGDLS, CDR2 YYNGEE. The CDR3 has 13 amino acids. Trimming removed 4 bases from V and 7 bases from J; junction bases left unmatched: 4. The CDR3 protein is CASSLGLAVEQYF. The CDR3 nucleotides are TGTGCCAGCAGCTTGGGACTAGCGGTAGAGCAGTACTTC.

This chain's CDR3 is CASSQTSGGQETQYF. Written as DNA, the CDR3 is TGTGCCAGCAGCCAGACTAGCGGGGGCCAGGAGACCCAGTACTTC. The rearrangement links TRBV4-2 to TRBJ2-5, with 12 positions matching TRBD2. The ends lost 3 bases at V and 5 bases at J; junction bases unmatched: 4. CDR1 LGHNA and CDR2 YNFKEQ come from the germline V gene. The CDR3 is made up of 15 amino acids.

The rearrangement joins TRBV6-6 to TRBJ2-7, with 9 bases aligning to TRBD1. Trimming removed 4 bases from V and 4 bases from J; junction bases left unmatched: 5. The germline CDR1 and CDR2 sequences are MNHNY and SVGAGI (reference sequence). The CDR3 is made up of 14 amino acids. CDR3 sequence reads: CASSLWDRAYEQYF. The DNA of the CDR3 is TGTGCCAGCAGTTTGTGGGACAGGGCTTACGAGCAGTACTTC.

CDR3 sequence (DNA): TGTGCCTGGAGTGTACTCACGACTGCAACTAATGAAAAACTGTTTTTT. Translation: CAWSVLTTATNEKLFF. The chain couples TRBV30 to TRBJ1-4; D gene ambiguous. V shed 0 bases and J shed 0 bases, with 11 bases lying between them. The length of the CDR3 is 16 residues. Per the germline V gene, CDR1 is GTSNPN and CDR2 is SVGIG (reference sequence).

The chain couples TRBV30 to TRBJ2-7; TRBD1 is a possible D gene (5 bases). CDR3 length equals 11 residues. V was pared by 6 bases and J by 1 base, with 7 bases between. Germline V gene lookup returns CDR1 GTSNPN and CDR2 SVGIG (reference sequence). The CDR3 region has the DNA TGTGCCTGTGACAGATCCTACGAGCAGTACTTC. This encodes CACDRSYEQYF.

The chain uses TRBV18 and TRBJ2-3, with a tentative D call TRBD2 (6 bases). Deletions cut 3 bases from V and 5 bases from J, with 12 bases between. CDR1 and CDR2 (germline): KGHSH, LQKENI. There are 14 residues in the CDR3. The CDR3 reads CASSPSEGRDTQYF. The CDR3 nucleotides are TGTGCCAGCTCACCGTCGGAGGGCAGAGATACGCAGTATTTT.

The rearrangement links TRBV19 to TRBJ2-1; 8 bases line up with TRBD1. The germline CDR1 and CDR2 sequences are LNHDA and SQIVND (reference sequence). CDR3 length: 14 amino acids. The V gene end was trimmed by 5 bases and the J gene end by 3 bases; junction bases not matched to a gene: 3. CDR3 protein: CASSSQGGYNEQFF. As DNA, the CDR3 is TGTGCCAGTAGTTCACAGGGGGGCTACAATGAGCAGTTCTTC.

The chain couples TRBV2 to TRBJ1-5, with 7 bases that match TRBD1. This CDR3 is 12 amino acids long. Looked up from germline, CDR1 is SNHLY and CDR2 is FYNNEI. V gave up 6 bases and J gave up 7 bases; unmatched junction bases: 3. CDR3 DNA: TGTGCCAGCAGACGGGACAGACAGCCCCAGCATTTT. As protein: CASRRDRQPQHF. The full variable domain, its missing parts supplied by reference TRBV2 and TRBJ1-5, is EPEVTQTPSHQVTQMGQEVILRCVPISNHLYFYWYRQILGQKVEFLVSFYNNEISEKSEIFDDQFSVERPDGSNFTLKIRSTKLEDSAMYFCASRRDRQPQHFGDGTRLSIL.

The chain links TRBV3-1 (or the pseudogene TRBV3-2) to TRBJ1-2; 8 positions match TRBD1. Trimming at V came to 4 bases and at J to 7 bases, leaving 11 bases not matched to a gene. Germline V gene data show CDR1 as LGHDT and CDR2 as YNNKEL (reference sequence). This CDR3 is built from 15 residues. The CDR3 is CASSPDGRGRGGYTF. CDR3 coding DNA: TGTGCCAGCAGCCCCGACGGCAGGGGGCGGGGTGGCTACACCTTC.

The J gene is TRBJ2-2, the V gene TRBV2; possible D gene TRBD1, 6 bases. Germline CDR1 SNHLY, CDR2 FYNNEI. The CDR3 is made up of 16 amino acids. V was pared by 1 base and J by 6 bases, with 15 bases between. The CDR3 is CASSEVPAGVAGELFF. CDR3 nucleotides: TGTGCCAGCAGTGAAGTTCCGGCAGGGGTGGCCGGGGAGCTGTTTTTT.

The gene calls are TRBV27 and TRBJ1-5; 10 bases are a match to TRBD1. Germline V gives CDR1 MNHEY, CDR2 SMNVEV (reference sequence). This CDR3 has 14 amino acids. With V trimmed by 6 bases and J by 7 bases, 6 bases remained unmatched. CDR3 residues: CASSRDRGDQPQHF. The CDR3 nucleotides read TGTGCCAGCAGCCGGGACAGGGGAGACCAGCCCCAGCATTTT.

This clone showed up just once. For the CDR3, the DNA is TGTGCCTGGAGTCCGTCGGGGGGAGGATCTCTGTCGGGGGCTTTCTTT. Its protein product is CAWSPSGGGSLSGAFF. V is TRBV30 and J is TRBJ1-1; D perhaps matches TRBD1 (5 bases). Deletions cut 2 bases from V and 11 bases from J, with 27 bases between. The CDR3 totals 16 residues. Germline lookup yields CDR1 GTSNPN and CDR2 SVGIG (reference sequence).

Only one count was recorded for this clone. The CDR3 region has the DNA TGTGCCAGCAGTCTACGGGGGGACCAAGAGACCCAGTACTTC. It specifies CASSLRGDQETQYF. The J gene is TRBJ2-5, the V gene TRBV9; 7 nucleotides match TRBD2. Germline V gives CDR1 SGDLS, CDR2 YYNGEE. CDR3 length equals 14 residues. V trimming: 5 bases; J trimming: 0 bases; junction bases outside the gene matches: 4.

The CDR3 loop reads CATSRVGGVSYEQYF. The CDR3 region has the DNA TGTGCCACCAGCAGAGTTGGAGGTGTATCCTACGAGCAGTACTTC. The chain recombines TRBV15 with TRBJ2-7, with D perhaps matching TRBD2 (5 bases). V lost 1 base and J 1 base, leaving 11 bases between the germline ends. The CDR3 has 15 amino acids. Per the germline V gene, CDR1 is LNHNV and CDR2 is YYDKDF (reference sequence). Drawing the rest from reference TRBV15 and TRBJ2-7, the complete variable domain is DAMVIQNPRYQVTQFGKPVTLSCSQTLNHNVMYWYQQKSSQAPKLLFHYYDKDFNNEADTPDNFQSRRPNTSFCFLDIRSPGLGDTAMYLCATSRVGGVSYEQYFGPGTRLTVT.

This chain connects TRBV4-3 to TRBJ1-4, with unresolved D. The ends were cut back, 3 bases at V and 2 bases at J, with 13 bases in the middle. Germline CDR1 is LGHNA and CDR2 is YSLEER. The CDR3 runs to 16 residues. The CDR3, as DNA: TGCGCCAGCAGCCAGACGTATGCAGCGACTAATGAAAAACTGTTTTTT. Translated, it gives CASSQTYAATNEKLFF.

This chain links TRBV13 with TRBJ2-7; D possibly corresponds to TRBD2 (6 bases). V lost 5 bases and J 10 bases, leaving 15 bases between the germline ends. The CDR3 totals 12 residues. Germline-derived CDR1 and CDR2 are PRHDT and FYEKMQ (reference sequence). CDR3: CASSLQETSQYF. CDR3 sequence (DNA): TGTGCCAGCAGCCTCCAAGAGACTAGTCAGTACTTC.

The rearrangement links TRBV18 to TRBJ2-7, with D possibly TRBD1 on 5 matching bases. Germline assignment: CDR1 KGHSH and CDR2 LQKENI. Trimming shortened V by 1 base and J by 3 bases, and 10 bases separated the two germline ends. The CDR3 runs to 14 residues. The CDR3 loop is CASSPREQDYEQYF. CDR3 bases: TGTGCCAGCTCACCACGCGAACAGGACTACGAGCAGTACTTC.

The chain uses TRBV6-2 or TRBV6-3 and TRBJ2-1; unclear D gene. With 4 bases removed from V and 6 bases from J, the gap between germline ends came to 13 bases. The CDR3 contains 14 residues. CDR1 is MNHEY and CDR2 is SVGEGT in the germline V gene. The CDR3 spells CASSSIDSGNEQFF. DNA of the CDR3: TGTGCCAGCAGTTCGATCGATTCAGGCAATGAGCAGTTCTTC.

In its sample, this clone was seen a few times. The rearrangement joins TRBV4-2 to TRBJ1-6; 11 positions match TRBD1. The CDR3 contains 15 residues. Looked up from germline, CDR1 is LGHNA and CDR2 is YNFKEQ. V was clipped by 1 base and J by 10 bases; unmatched bases: 3. The CDR3 DNA follows: TGTGCCAGCAGCCAAGTGGGACAGGGGGGGTCACCCCTCCACTTT. Translated, it gives CASSQVGQGGSPLHF.

The chain's CDR3 is CASSPGQGQSEKLFF. In DNA form, the CDR3 reads TGTGCCAGCAGCCCGGGACAGGGACAAAGTGAAAAACTGTTTTTT. The chain employs TRBV13 and TRBJ1-4; 9 bases agree with TRBD1. The V gene end was trimmed by 5 bases and the J gene end by 7 bases; junction bases not matched to a gene: 8. The CDR3 has 15 residues. The germline V gene encodes CDR1 PRHDT and CDR2 FYEKMQ (reference sequence).

J is TRBJ1-2 and V is TRBV27; D might be TRBD1 (5 bases). Germline values: CDR1 MNHEY, CDR2 SMNVEV (reference sequence). Trimming left V 2 bases short and J 4 bases short, with 8 bases between. The CDR3 covers 13 residues. The CDR3 DNA follows: TGTGCCAGCAGTTTAAAGGGGATCTATGGCTACACCTTC. Translated: CASSLKGIYGYTF.

The V gene is TRBV7-2, the J gene TRBJ1-5; TRBD1 agrees at 7 bases. V shed 5 bases and J 5 bases; nucleotides not matched to a gene: 9. Germline assignment: CDR1 SGHTA and CDR2 FQGNSA. The CDR3 contains 15 residues. CDR3 DNA: TGTGCCAGCAGCAACAGGGGTGGAGGGGATCAGCCCCAGCATTTT. Translating gives CASSNRGGGDQPQHF. The full variable domain, in which reference TRBV7-2 and TRBJ1-5 provide the parts outside the CDR3, is GAGVSQSPSNKVTEKGKDVELRCDPISGHTALYWYRQSLGQGLEFLIYFQGNSAPDKSGLPSDRFSAERTGGSVSTLTIQRTQQEDSAVYLCASSNRGGGDQPQHFGDGTRLSIL.

V is TRBV3-1 (or the pseudogene TRBV3-2) and J is TRBJ1-1; possible D gene TRBD1, 5 bases. CDR3 length equals 14 residues. Germline V gives CDR1 LGHDT, CDR2 YNNKEL (reference sequence). Trimming shortened V by 3 bases and J by 5 bases, and 13 bases separated the two germline ends. This chain's CDR3 is CASSQGRVITEAFF. The CDR3 DNA is TGTGCCAGCAGCCAGGGCAGGGTGATAACTGAAGCTTTCTTT.

This clone has more than one count but fewer than ten. This sample also contains other DNA sequences that code for the same CDR3. This chain connects TRBV5-6 to TRBJ1-5; the D gene is possibly TRBD1 (5 bases). Germline lookup yields CDR1 SGHDT and CDR2 YYEEEE. CDR3 size: 15 residues. Trimming took off 0 bases at V and 3 bases at J, with 10 bases between the two ends. The CDR3 spells CASSLAGDSNQPQHF. CDR3 DNA sequence: TGTGCCAGCAGCTTGGCCGGGGACTCCAATCAGCCCCAGCATTTT.

The rearrangement joins TRBV3-1 (or the pseudogene TRBV3-2) to TRBJ1-6, with 7 nucleotides matching TRBD1. Germline CDR1 is LGHDT and CDR2 is YNNKEL (reference sequence). The junction had 10 bases not matched to a gene; V was cut back by 4 bases and J by 7 bases. This CDR3 is 16 amino acids long. Here the CDR3 reads CASSPAGTVPNSPLHF. The CDR3 nucleotides are TGTGCCAGCAGCCCCGCCGGGACAGTTCCGAATTCACCCCTCCACTTT.